The TCR beta chain under discussion was sequenced for a study of T cell repertoires in cytomegalovirus infection. Study context: Public TCR beta signatures marked donors with CMV infection and the matching HLA.

Turning to this clonotype: The antigen remains undetermined.

The CDR3 has 13 amino acids. Looked up from germline, CDR1 is MNHNY and CDR2 is SVGAGI (reference sequence). V was trimmed by 5 bases and J by 4 bases, leaving 12 bases between them. Broader study findings: Pooled public TCR beta family frequency picked out CMV carriers with the relevant HLA.

TCRdb re-analysed the reads in MiXCR, keeping a single row per CDR3 protein. The table records about 400,000 distinct CDR3 sequences, about 34% of them present only once. This sequence joins TRBV6-6 and TRBJ2-7, with D perhaps matching TRBD2 (5 bases). The receptor comes from a human donor in good health (CMV status not recorded). Some clones in this sample may be carry-over from other donors' samples. Here the sequenced sample was cultured PBMCs, taken from culture after CMV antigen stimulation. The CDR3 loop is CASSRGLMYEQYF. As DNA, the CDR3 is TGTGCCAGCAGTAGAGGACTTATGTACGAGCAGTACTTC.